This TCR beta chain derives from a study of blood T cell repertoires in COVID-19. Study information: Some COVID-19 samples were acute and others convalescent; all came from the United States, Italy and Spain.

Clones were read by immunoSEQ multiplex PCR, and TCRdb kept only the in-frame ones, dropping some. The data show tens of thousands of clones, about 89% seen once. Regarding this clone: Germline and junction disagree at one end, which may indicate a read error.

CDR3 length equals 15 residues. CDR1 SSHAT and CDR2 FNYEAQ come from the germline V gene (reference sequence). Specimen: peripheral blood. The rearrangement joins TRBV7-7 to TRBJ2-5; TRBD1 matches at 7 bases. This receptor was obtained from a human donor in a cohort sampled during active COVID-19. The chain's CDR3 is CASSSEGAVGETQYF. CDR3 DNA: TGTGCTAGCAGCTCCGAGGGGGCCGTGGGGGAGACCCAGTACTTC.